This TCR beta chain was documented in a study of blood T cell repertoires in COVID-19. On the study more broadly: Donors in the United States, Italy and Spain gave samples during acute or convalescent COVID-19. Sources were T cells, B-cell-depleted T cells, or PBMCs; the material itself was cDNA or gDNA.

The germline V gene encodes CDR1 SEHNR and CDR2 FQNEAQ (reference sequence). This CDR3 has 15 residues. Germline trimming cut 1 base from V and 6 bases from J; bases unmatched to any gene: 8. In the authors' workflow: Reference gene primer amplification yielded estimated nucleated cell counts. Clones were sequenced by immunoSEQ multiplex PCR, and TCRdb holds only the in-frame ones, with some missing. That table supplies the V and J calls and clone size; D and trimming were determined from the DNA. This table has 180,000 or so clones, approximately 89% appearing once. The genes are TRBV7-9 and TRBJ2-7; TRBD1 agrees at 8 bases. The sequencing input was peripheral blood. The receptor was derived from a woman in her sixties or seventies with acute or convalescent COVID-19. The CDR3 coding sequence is TGTGCCAGCAGCTTAGAACTTACCACAGGGGGCGAGCAGTACTTC. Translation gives CASSLELTTGGEQYF.